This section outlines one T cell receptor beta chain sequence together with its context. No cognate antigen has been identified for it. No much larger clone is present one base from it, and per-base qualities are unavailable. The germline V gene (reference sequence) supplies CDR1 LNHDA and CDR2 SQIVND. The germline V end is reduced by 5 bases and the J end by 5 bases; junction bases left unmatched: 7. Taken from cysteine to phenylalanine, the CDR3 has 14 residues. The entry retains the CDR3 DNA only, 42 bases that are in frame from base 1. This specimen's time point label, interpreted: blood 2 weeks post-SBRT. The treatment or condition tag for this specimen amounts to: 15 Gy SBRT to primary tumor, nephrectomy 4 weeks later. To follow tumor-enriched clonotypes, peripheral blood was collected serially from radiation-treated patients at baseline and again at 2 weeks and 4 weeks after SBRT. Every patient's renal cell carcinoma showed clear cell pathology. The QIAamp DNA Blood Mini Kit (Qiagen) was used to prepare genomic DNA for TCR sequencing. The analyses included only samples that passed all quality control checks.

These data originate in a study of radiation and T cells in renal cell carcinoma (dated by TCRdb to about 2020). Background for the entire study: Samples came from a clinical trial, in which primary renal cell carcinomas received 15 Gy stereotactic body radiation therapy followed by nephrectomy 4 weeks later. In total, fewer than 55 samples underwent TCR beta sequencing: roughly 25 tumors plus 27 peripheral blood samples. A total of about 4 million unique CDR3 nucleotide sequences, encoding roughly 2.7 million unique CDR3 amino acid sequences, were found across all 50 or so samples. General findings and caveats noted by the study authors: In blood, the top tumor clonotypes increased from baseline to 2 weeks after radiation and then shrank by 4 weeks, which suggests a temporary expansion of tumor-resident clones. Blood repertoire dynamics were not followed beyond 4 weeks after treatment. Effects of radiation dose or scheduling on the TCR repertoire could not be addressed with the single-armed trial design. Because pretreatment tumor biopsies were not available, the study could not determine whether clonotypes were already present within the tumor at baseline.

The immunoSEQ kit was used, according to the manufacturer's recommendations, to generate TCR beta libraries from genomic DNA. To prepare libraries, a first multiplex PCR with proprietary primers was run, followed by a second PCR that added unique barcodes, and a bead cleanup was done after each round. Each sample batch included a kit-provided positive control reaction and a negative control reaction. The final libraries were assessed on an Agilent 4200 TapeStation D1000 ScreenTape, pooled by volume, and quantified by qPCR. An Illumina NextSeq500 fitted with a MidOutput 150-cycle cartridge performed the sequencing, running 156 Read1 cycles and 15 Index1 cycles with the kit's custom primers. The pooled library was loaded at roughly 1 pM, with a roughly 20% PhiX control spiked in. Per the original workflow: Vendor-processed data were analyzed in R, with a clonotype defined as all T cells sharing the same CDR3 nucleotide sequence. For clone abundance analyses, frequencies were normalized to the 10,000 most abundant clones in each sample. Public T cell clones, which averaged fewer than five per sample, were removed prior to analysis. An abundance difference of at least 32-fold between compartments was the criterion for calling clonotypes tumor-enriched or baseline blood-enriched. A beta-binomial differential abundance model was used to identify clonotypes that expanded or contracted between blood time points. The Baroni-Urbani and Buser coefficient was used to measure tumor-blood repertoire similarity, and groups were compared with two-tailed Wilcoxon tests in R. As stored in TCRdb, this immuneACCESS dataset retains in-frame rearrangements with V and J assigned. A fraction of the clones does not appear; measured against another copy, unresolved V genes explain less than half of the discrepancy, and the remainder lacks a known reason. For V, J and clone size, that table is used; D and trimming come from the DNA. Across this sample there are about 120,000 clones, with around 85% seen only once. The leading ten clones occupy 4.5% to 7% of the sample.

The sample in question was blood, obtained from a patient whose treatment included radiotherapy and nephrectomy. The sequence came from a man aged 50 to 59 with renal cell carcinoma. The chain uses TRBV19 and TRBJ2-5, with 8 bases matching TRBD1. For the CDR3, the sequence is CASSPDRDAETQYF. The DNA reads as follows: TGTGCCAGTAGTCCGGACAGGGACGCGGAGACCCAGTACTTC.